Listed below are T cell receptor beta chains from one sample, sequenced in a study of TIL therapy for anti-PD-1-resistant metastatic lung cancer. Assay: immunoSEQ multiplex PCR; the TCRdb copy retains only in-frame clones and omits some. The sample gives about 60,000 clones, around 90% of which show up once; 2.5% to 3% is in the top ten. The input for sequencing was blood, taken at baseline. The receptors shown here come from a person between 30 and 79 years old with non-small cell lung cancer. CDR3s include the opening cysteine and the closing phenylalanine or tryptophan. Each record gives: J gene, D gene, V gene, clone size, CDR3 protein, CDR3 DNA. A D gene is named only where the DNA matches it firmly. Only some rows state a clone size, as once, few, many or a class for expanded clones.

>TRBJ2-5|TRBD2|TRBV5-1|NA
CASSSTRLAGDEETQYF
TGCGCCAGCAGCTCAACCCGACTAGCGGGAGACGAAGAGACCCAGTACTTC
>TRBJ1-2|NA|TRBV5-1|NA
CASSPMSIAYGYTF
TGCGCCAGCAGCCCGATGAGCATCGCCTATGGCTACACCTTC
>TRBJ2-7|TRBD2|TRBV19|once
CASSTGGLAGFYEQYF
TGTGCCAGTAGTACAGGTGGCCTAGCGGGGTTCTACGAGCAGTACTTC
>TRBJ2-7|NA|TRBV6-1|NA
CASSEYEQYF
TGTGCCAGCAGTGAATACGAGCAGTACTTC
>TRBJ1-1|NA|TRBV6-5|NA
CASVERHMNTEAFF
TGTGCCAGCGTCGAGAGGCACATGAACACTGAAGCTTTCTTT
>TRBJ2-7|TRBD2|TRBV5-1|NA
CASSLEGAGGRYEQYF
TGCGCCAGCAGCTTGGAGGGAGCGGGGGGGCGTTACGAGCAGTACTTC
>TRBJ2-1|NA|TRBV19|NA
CASDNPGQPPNEQFF
TGTGCCAGCGATAACCCCGGGCAGCCCCCCAATGAGCAGTTCTTC
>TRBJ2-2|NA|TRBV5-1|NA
CASSFDTGELFF
TGCGCCAGCAGCTTTGACACCGGGGAGCTGTTTTTT
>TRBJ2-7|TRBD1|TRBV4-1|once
CASSPLTGKYEQYF
TGCGCCAGCAGCCCATTGACAGGGAAGTACGAGCAGTACTTC
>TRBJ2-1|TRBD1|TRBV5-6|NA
CASEQQGAGEQFF
TGTGCCAGTGAACAGCAGGGGGCAGGGGAGCAGTTCTTC
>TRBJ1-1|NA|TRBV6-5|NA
CASSVNGARTEAFF
TGTGCCAGCAGCGTAAACGGGGCGAGGACTGAAGCTTTCTTT
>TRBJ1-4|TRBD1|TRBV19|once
CASSWDRGNEKLFF
TGTGCCAGTAGTTGGGACAGGGGAAATGAAAAACTGTTTTTT
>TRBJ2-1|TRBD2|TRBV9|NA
CASSPGTSGSFYEQFF
TGTGCCAGCAGCCCAGGGACTAGCGGGTCTTTCTATGAGCAGTTCTTC
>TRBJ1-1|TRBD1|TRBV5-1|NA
CASSRQGRETEAFF
TGCGCCAGCAGTCGACAGGGAAGGGAGACTGAAGCTTTCTTT
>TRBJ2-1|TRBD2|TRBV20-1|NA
CSASAGLGAGGSSYNEQFF
TGCAGTGCTAGTGCTGGGCTGGGAGCGGGGGGAAGCTCCTACAATGAGCAGTTCTTC
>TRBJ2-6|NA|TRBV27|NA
CASSLGQGSSGANVLTF
TGTGCCAGCAGTTTAGGTCAGGGAAGCTCTGGGGCCAACGTCCTGACTTTC
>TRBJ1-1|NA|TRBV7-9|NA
CASSLAGQRLAFF
TGTGCCAGCAGCTTAGCCGGTCAAAGGTTAGCTTTCTTT
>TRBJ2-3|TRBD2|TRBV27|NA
CASSLFLAGTTDTQYF
TGTGCCAGCAGTTTATTCCTAGCGGGGACCACAGATACGCAGTATTTT
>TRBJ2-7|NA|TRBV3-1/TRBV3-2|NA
CASSYTGFEQYF
TGTGCCAGCAGCTACACAGGGTTCGAGCAGTACTTC
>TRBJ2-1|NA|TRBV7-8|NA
CASTGKGGEQFF
TGTGCCAGCACCGGAAAGGGAGGTGAGCAGTTCTTC
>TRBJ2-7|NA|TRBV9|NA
CASSVAASSYEQYF
TGTGCCAGCAGCGTAGCGGCCTCCTCCTACGAGCAGTACTTC
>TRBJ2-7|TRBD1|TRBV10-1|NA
CASRETGTGKQYF
TGCGCCAGCAGGGAAACCGGGACAGGGAAGCAGTACTTC
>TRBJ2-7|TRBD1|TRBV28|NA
CASSTWGQGFYEQYF
TGTGCCAGCAGCACCTGGGGACAGGGCTTCTACGAGCAGTACTTC
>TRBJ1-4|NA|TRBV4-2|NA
CASSQNPGLTTNEKLFF
TGTGCCAGCAGCCAAAATCCAGGTCTGACAACTAATGAAAAACTGTTTTTT
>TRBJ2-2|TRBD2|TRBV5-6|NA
CASSLGLAGGGGELFF
TGTGCCAGCAGCTTGGGACTAGCTGGAGGAGGCGGGGAGCTGTTTTTT
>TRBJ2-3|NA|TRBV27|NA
CASSPSPPNTDTQYF
TGTGCCAGCAGTCCATCTCCCCCTAACACAGATACGCAGTATTTT
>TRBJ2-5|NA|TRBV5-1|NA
CASSLGGLRGTQYF
TGCGCCAGCAGCTTGGGGGGCCTGAGGGGGACCCAGTACTTC
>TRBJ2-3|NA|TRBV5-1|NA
CASSRRSLETSTDTQYF
TGCGCCAGCAGTAGGCGGTCCCTAGAAACTAGCACAGATACGCAGTATTTT
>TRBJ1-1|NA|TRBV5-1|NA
CASSLQQANTEAFF
TGCGCCAGCAGCCTCCAGCAGGCAAACACTGAAGCTTTCTTT
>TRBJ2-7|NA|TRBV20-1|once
CSAIDNSYEQYF
TGCAGTGCTATTGACAACTCCTACGAGCAGTACTTC
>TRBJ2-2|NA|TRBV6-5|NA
CASNTGWNTGELFF
TGTGCCAGCAATACAGGGTGGAACACCGGGGAGCTGTTTTTT
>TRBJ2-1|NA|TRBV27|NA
CASSSGSRRFF
TGTGCCAGCAGCTCTGGTTCGAGGCGGTTCTTC
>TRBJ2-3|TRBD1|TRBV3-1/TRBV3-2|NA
CASSPGQGGDTQYF
TGTGCCAGCAGCCCGGGACAGGGGGGAGATACGCAGTATTTT
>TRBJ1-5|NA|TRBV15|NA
CATSKAGSDDQPQHF
TGTGCCACCAGCAAAGCCGGGTCCGACGATCAGCCCCAGCATTTT
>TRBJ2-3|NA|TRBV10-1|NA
CASSEVGSDTQYF
TGCGCCAGCAGTGAGGTCGGTTCAGATACGCAGTATTTT
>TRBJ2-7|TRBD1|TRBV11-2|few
CASSPGGPYEQYF
TGTGCCAGCAGCCCAGGGGGACCGTACGAGCAGTACTTC
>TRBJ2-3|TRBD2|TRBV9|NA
CASSETSGLTDTQYF
TGTGCCAGCAGCGAGACTAGCGGGTTAACAGATACGCAGTATTTT
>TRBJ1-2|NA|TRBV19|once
CASSPPGSVYGYTF
TGTGCCAGTAGTCCCCCTGGCAGCGTCTATGGCTACACCTTC
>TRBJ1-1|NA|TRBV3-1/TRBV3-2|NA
CASRDGGTTEAFF
TGTGCCAGCAGGGATGGGGGAACAACTGAAGCTTTCTTT
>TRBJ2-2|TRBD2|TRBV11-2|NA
CASSFRTSTGELFF
TGTGCCAGCAGCTTTCGGACTAGCACCGGGGAGCTGTTTTTT